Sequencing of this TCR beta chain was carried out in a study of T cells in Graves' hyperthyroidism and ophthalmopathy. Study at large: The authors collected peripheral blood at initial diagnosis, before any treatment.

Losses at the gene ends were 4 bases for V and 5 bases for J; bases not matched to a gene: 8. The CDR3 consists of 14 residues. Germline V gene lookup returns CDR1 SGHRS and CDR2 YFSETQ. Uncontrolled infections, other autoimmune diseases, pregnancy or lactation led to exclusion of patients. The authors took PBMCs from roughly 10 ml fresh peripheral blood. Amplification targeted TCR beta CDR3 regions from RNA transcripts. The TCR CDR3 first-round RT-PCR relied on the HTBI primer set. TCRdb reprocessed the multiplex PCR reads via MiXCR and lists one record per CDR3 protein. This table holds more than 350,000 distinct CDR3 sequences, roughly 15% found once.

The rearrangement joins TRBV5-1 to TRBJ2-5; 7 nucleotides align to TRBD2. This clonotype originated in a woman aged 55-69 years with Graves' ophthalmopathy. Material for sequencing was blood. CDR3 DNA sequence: TGCGCCAGCAGCGCCGGTGGCGGGAGCGAGACCCAGTACTTC. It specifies CASSAGGGSETQYF.